This T cell receptor (beta chain) was recovered during a study of OX40 agonist ivuxolimab in advanced cancers. Trimming left V 5 bases short and J 0 bases short, with 4 bases between. The germline V gene encodes CDR1 MGHDK and CDR2 SYGVNS. CDR3 size: 12 residues. Patients with autoimmune history or systemic immunosuppression were excluded. The table came from immunoSEQ multiplex PCR; TCRdb's copy has only in-frame clones and leaves some out. Counted here are approximately 40,000 clones, approximately 85% occurring once; the ten biggest clones make up roughly a sixth. The receptor was isolated from an adult with an advanced solid tumor such as melanoma, head and neck, liver or kidney cancer. Sequenced here: CD4+ or CD8+ T cells sorted from blood, sampled in a trial of the OX40 agonist ivuxolimab. The rearrangement joins TRBV25-1 to TRBJ1-1, with unresolved D. Here the CDR3 DNA reads TGTGCCAGCAGTAACGTGAACACTGAAGCTTTCTTT. Protein sequence: CASSNVNTEAFF.